This T cell receptor (beta chain) was identified in a study of post-analysis software for immune sequencing data. Whole-study context: The disease courses covered relapsing-remitting, secondary progressive and progressive-relapsing multiple sclerosis. Whole-study findings and limits: Controls showed lower frequencies than patients for five or six TRBV segments, and TRBV5-6, TRBV5-1 and TRBV20-1 were among these.

V was shortened by 4 bases and J by 4 bases, with 18 bases between the two germline ends. The CDR3 is made up of 16 amino acids. Germline CDR1 reads SEHNR; CDR2 reads FQNEAQ (reference sequence). On this clonotype: Its specificity is not known.

Prepared TCR beta cDNA libraries contained unique molecular identifiers. MiXCR was run by TCRdb on the PCR reads, yielding one entry per CDR3 protein. The data contain approximately 770,000 distinct CDR3 sequences, under 60% of them singletons. The chain couples TRBV7-9 to TRBJ2-3; possible D gene TRBD1, 5 bases. The sequence came from a girl between 5 and 17 years old with multiple sclerosis. Input material: blood. The CDR3 loop is CASSSTVSRVADTQYF. CDR3 DNA: TGTGCCAGCAGCTCAACCGTGTCCAGGGTCGCAGATACGCAGTATTTT.